This T cell receptor (beta chain) appears in the sequencing data of a study of metastatic and nonmetastatic thyroid tumors. TCRdb re-clonotyped the PCR reads through MiXCR. In the table there are about 47,000 clones, 24% of which are singletons. This CDR3 spans 14 amino acids. Trimming shortened V by 6 bases and J by 0 bases, and 9 bases separated the two germline ends. The sample holds a few counts of this clone. Before thyroid surgery, none of the patients had received any treatment. The chain links TRBV12-3 or TRBV12-4 to TRBJ1-5; a possible D gene is TRBD1 (5 bases). The sample was blood. This TCR came from a male donor with papillary thyroid cancer or a benign thyroid nodule (not recorded which). Some clones in this sample may be carry-over from other donors' samples. The CDR3 spells CASRGDPSNQPQHF. The CDR3, as DNA: TGTGCCAGCAGGGGGGATCCTAGCAATCAGCCCCAGCATTTT.